This entry lists 29 T cell receptor beta chains sequenced from one sample in a study of cytomegalovirus exposure and HLA in healthy donors. The PCR used 60 Vbeta and 13 Jbeta primers. Repertoires were generated with immunoSEQ multiplex PCR, while TCRdb's copy carries only in-frame clones and drops some. The table shows some 200,000 clones, with over 65% occurring only once. Material for sequencing was PBMCs. These receptor sequences come from a man between 18 and 29 years old in good health and CMV-seronegative.

V gene TRBV15 combines with J gene TRBJ1-1, with 12 bases matching TRBD1. This CDR3 comprises 15 residues. V dropped 3 bases and J dropped 5; count of bases not matched to a gene: 4. Germline V gives CDR1 LNHNV, CDR2 YYDKDF (reference sequence). The CDR3 protein is CATSRGDRGLTEAFF. CDR3 nucleotides: TGTGCCACCAGCAGGGGGGACAGGGGGCTGACTGAAGCTTTCTTT.

This chain connects TRBV27 to TRBJ1-6, with 8 bases that match TRBD1. The CDR3 has 14 amino acids. J lost 3 bases, V lost 7 bases, and 2 bases had no gene match. Per the germline V gene, CDR1 is MNHEY and CDR2 is SMNVEV (reference sequence). This CDR3 reads CASTDRGYNSPLHF. The CDR3 nucleotides are TGTGCCAGCACCGACAGGGGCTATAATTCACCCCTCCACTTT.

This clone was seen a single time. The chain carries TRBV6-5 and TRBJ1-2; D may be TRBD1 (5 bases). The ends were cut back, 6 bases at V and 6 bases at J, with 11 bases in the middle. Germline V lookup: CDR1 MNHEY, CDR2 SVGAGI. The CDR3 contains 12 residues. The CDR3 spells CASRRRGNGYTF. Written as DNA, the CDR3 is TGTGCCAGCAGACGGAGGGGCAATGGCTACACCTTC.

The chain carries TRBV10-3 and TRBJ1-1; 8 nucleotides line up with TRBD1. Germline lookup yields CDR1 ENHRY and CDR2 SYGVKD. This CDR3 region has 14 residues. Trimming took 6 bases from V and 1 from J; bases not matched to a gene: 4. In DNA form, the CDR3 reads TGTGCCATCAGCCTACAGGGGGGGAACACTGAAGCTTTCTTT. This sequence encodes CAISLQGGNTEAFF.

The chain recombines TRBV7-3 with TRBJ2-1, with 12 nucleotides matching TRBD2. With 5 bases clipped from V and 6 bases from J, the junction kept 8 bases outside the gene matches. Germline values: CDR1 SGHTA, CDR2 FQGTGA. The CDR3 has 16 amino acids. The CDR3: CASSPTLAGGVNEQFF. The CDR3 DNA reads TGTGCCAGCAGCCCGACGCTAGCGGGAGGGGTCAATGAGCAGTTCTTC.

The J gene is TRBJ1-1, the V gene TRBV5-4; no reliable D call. This CDR3 spans 16 amino acids. Germline lookup yields CDR1 SGHNT and CDR2 YYREEE (reference sequence). Trimming removed 4 bases from V and 4 bases from J, with 20 bases in between. Here the CDR3 DNA reads TGTGCCAGCAGCCCAATGTCTGGAGGGCTTAGCACTGAAGCTTTCTTT. Translated: CASSPMSGGLSTEAFF.

This clone was detected only a few times. The chain recombines TRBV28 with TRBJ1-2; D may be TRBD1 (6 bases). Deletions cut 6 bases from V and 4 bases from J, with 18 bases between. The length of the CDR3 is 15 residues. Germline-derived CDR1 and CDR2 are MDHEN and SYDVKM. This chain's CDR3 is CASSQDSLYVYGYTF. The DNA for the CDR3 is TGTGCCAGCAGCCAGGACAGCCTCTACGTCTATGGCTACACCTTC.

The table lists this clone with a few counts. The J gene is TRBJ1-1, the V gene TRBV6-5; 8 nucleotides line up with TRBD1. The CDR3 contains 13 residues. Germline V gene sequence: CDR1 MNHEY, CDR2 SVGAGI. The V segment lost 8 bases and the J segment 3 bases; nucleotides outside the gene matches: 5. The CDR3 coding sequence is TGTGCCAGCGGACCGGGACAGGACACTGAAGCTTTCTTT. It translates to CASGPGQDTEAFF.

V gene TRBV7-8 combines with J gene TRBJ2-1; 15 positions agree with TRBD2. V was pared by 2 bases and J by 9 bases, with 5 bases of the junction left unmatched. Germline lookup yields CDR1 SGHVS and CDR2 FQNEAQ. The CDR3 is 16 residues long. As DNA, the CDR3 is TGTGCCAGCAGCTTATCCGGACTAGCGGGAGGGGGTGAGCAGTTCTTC. This sequence encodes CASSLSGLAGGGEQFF.

As to this clone: The same CDR3 also results from other DNA sequences found in this sample. The CDR3 is CASSSLSNQPQHF. CDR3 bases: TGTGCCAGCAGTTCCCTAAGCAATCAGCCCCAGCATTTT. The chain links TRBV28 to TRBJ1-5; D call uncertain. This CDR3 has 13 amino acids. Germline CDR1 and CDR2: MDHEN and SYDVKM. Trimming removed 4 bases from V and 1 base from J, with 5 bases in between.

The chain employs TRBV27 and TRBJ2-1; 10 bases are a match to TRBD2. The CDR3 runs 20 residues. The germline V gene encodes CDR1 MNHEY and CDR2 SMNVEV (reference sequence). The junction had 19 bases not matched to a gene; V was cut back by 8 bases and J by 0 bases. In DNA form, the CDR3 reads TGTGCCAGCGCCCAAGCCCCAAGAGCGGGAGGGGACGGCTCCTACAATGAGCAGTTCTTC. Residues: CASAQAPRAGGDGSYNEQFF.

This rearrangement joins TRBV5-4 to TRBJ2-7, with 9 nucleotides matching TRBD2. This CDR3 spans 16 amino acids. Germline V gene data show CDR1 as SGHNT and CDR2 as YYREEE (reference sequence). V lost 4 bases, J lost 1 base, and 9 bases stayed unmatched. CDR3 sequence reads: CASSPRGSGSSYEQYF. The DNA of the CDR3 is TGTGCCAGCAGCCCAAGAGGTAGCGGGAGTTCCTACGAGCAGTACTTC. Supplemented by reference TRBV5-4 and TRBJ2-7, the full variable domain reads ETGVTQSPTHLIKTRGQQVTLRCSSQSGHNTVSWYQQALGQGPQFIFQYYREEENGRGNFPPRFSGLQFPNYSSELNVNALELDDSALYLCASSPRGSGSSYEQYFGPGTRLTVT.

The V and J genes are TRBV5-4 and TRBJ2-1; 9 positions match TRBD2. V trimming: 0 bases; J trimming: 9 bases; junction bases outside the gene matches: 7. The CDR3 covers 15 residues. The V gene's germline CDR1 is SGHNT and CDR2 YYREEE (reference sequence). CDR3 protein: CASSLAREGAPEQFF. DNA of the CDR3: TGTGCCAGCAGCTTGGCGCGGGAGGGGGCCCCTGAGCAGTTCTTC.

The genes are TRBV28 and TRBJ2-5, with D tentatively TRBD1 (6 bases). Germline loops: CDR1 MDHEN, CDR2 SYDVKM. Trimming stripped 5 bases from V and 2 bases from J, with 12 bases between. This CDR3 is built from 14 residues. CDR3 amino acids: CASSTGSEQETQYF. The CDR3 nucleotides read TGTGCCAGCAGTACAGGGTCCGAACAAGAGACCCAGTACTTC.

The J gene is TRBJ2-5, the V gene TRBV30, with D possibly being TRBD1 (5 bases). CDR3 length equals 14 residues. From germline, CDR1 is GTSNPN and CDR2 SVGIG (reference sequence). Trimming pared 4 bases from V and 6 bases from J, leaving 18 bases between. DNA for the CDR3: TGTGCCTGGAAACAAAAGGGGTCGAGTAAGACCCAGTACTTC. It codes for CAWKQKGSSKTQYF. Full variable domain (remainder filled in from reference TRBV30 and TRBJ2-5): SQTIHQWPATLVQPVGSPLSLECTVEGTSNPNLYWYRQAAGRGLQLLFYSVGIGQISSEVPQNLSASRPQDRQFILSSKKLLLSDSGFYLCAWKQKGSSKTQYFGPGTRLLVL.

The V call is TRBV11-2, the J call TRBJ2-7; D is unclear. V shed 7 bases and J shed 9 bases, with 16 bases lying between them. Germline CDR1 is SGHAT and CDR2 is FQNNGV. CDR3 length equals 12 residues. The CDR3 here is CASTSYEPAQYF. As DNA, the CDR3 is TGTGCCAGCACCTCCTACGAGCCCGCGCAGTACTTC.

This clone was recorded a few times. This chain joins TRBV19 and TRBJ1-2; no clear D. Germline V CDR1 and CDR2: LNHDA, SQIVND (reference sequence). The CDR3 extends over 14 amino acids. The germline V and J ends were trimmed by 8 bases and 0 bases, with 13 bases remaining between them. DNA for the CDR3: TGTGCCAGTGGGCTAGCGCCTACTAACTATGGCTACACCTTC. Translated: CASGLAPTNYGYTF.

The chain employs TRBV2 and TRBJ1-2, with 8 bases that match TRBD1. V lost 7 bases, J lost 6 bases, and 16 bases stayed unmatched. CDR3 length equals 16 residues. Germline-derived CDR1 and CDR2 are SNHLY and FYNNEI. The CDR3 here is CASILGPGQELDGYTF. The CDR3 nucleotides are TGTGCCAGCATCTTAGGACCGGGACAGGAGTTAGATGGCTACACCTTC. Drawing the rest from reference TRBV2 and TRBJ1-2, the complete variable domain is EPEVTQTPSHQVTQMGQEVILRCVPISNHLYFYWYRQILGQKVEFLVSFYNNEISEKSEIFDDQFSVERPDGSNFTLKIRSTKLEDSAMYFCASILGPGQELDGYTFGSGTRLTVV.

This chain uses TRBV18 with TRBJ2-7; 8 positions match TRBD1. V was clipped by 3 bases and J by 2 bases; unmatched bases: 6. Germline CDR1 and CDR2: KGHSH and LQKENI. The CDR3 covers 15 residues. Here the CDR3 DNA reads TGTGCCAGCTCACCCCTCGGGACAGGAGCCTACGAGCAGTACTTC. Amino acids: CASSPLGTGAYEQYF.

V and J are TRBV30 and TRBJ1-2; TRBD1 aligns across 8 bases. The CDR3 loop spans 13 amino acids. Germline CDR1 reads GTSNPN; CDR2 reads SVGIG (reference sequence). J gave up 1 base and V 6 bases, and 4 bases lay outside the gene matches. CDR3 residues: CACTQGGNYGYTF. CDR3 nucleotides: TGTGCCTGCACACAGGGGGGTAACTATGGCTACACCTTC.

The chain couples TRBV6-5 to TRBJ2-1; weak D call: TRBD1 (6 bases). Looked up from germline, CDR1 is MNHEY and CDR2 is SVGAGI. There are 11 residues in the CDR3. Trimming removed 6 bases at V and 10 bases at J, with 10 bases between. CDR3 region: CASSSGQEQFF. Here the CDR3 DNA reads TGTGCCAGCAGCTCCGGACAGGAGCAGTTCTTC.

V and J are TRBV5-1 and TRBJ2-1, with TRBD2 as a possible D gene (5 bases). CDR1 is SGHRS, CDR2 YFSETQ, per germline. This CDR3 spans 13 amino acids. The germline V and J ends were trimmed by 7 bases and 9 bases, with 17 bases remaining between them. The CDR3, as DNA: TGCGCCAGCGGAACCAATGTAGGGAGTGAGCAGTTCTTC. Translation: CASGTNVGSEQFF.

The rearrangement links TRBV12-5 to TRBJ1-5; D gene unclear. In germline, CDR1 is LGHNT, CDR2 FRNRAP. Trimming left V 6 bases short and J 2 bases short, with 14 bases between. This CDR3 is built from 15 residues. The CDR3 here is CASGPEKARNQPQHF. The CDR3 DNA reads as TGTGCTAGTGGCCCGGAGAAAGCCCGCAATCAGCCCCAGCATTTT.

The CDR3 sequence: CASSLPSWETQYF. The CDR3 nucleotides read TGTGCCAGCAGCTTACCTAGCTGGGAGACCCAGTACTTC. The rearrangement links TRBV7-9 to TRBJ2-5; D perhaps matches TRBD2 (5 bases). The V end was cut by 2 bases, the J end by 5 bases, with 9 bases between. Germline values: CDR1 SEHNR, CDR2 FQNEAQ (reference sequence). This CDR3 contains 13 residues.

The chain joins TRBV5-1 to TRBJ2-5, with TRBD1 matching over 11 bases. The J call could be wrong; TRBJ2-7 is a better fit for the DNA end. The CDR3 extends over 14 amino acids. Per the germline V gene, CDR1 is SGHRS and CDR2 is YFSETQ. CDR3 residues: CASSKGTGGYEQYF. DNA of the CDR3: TGCGCCAGCAGCAAGGGGACAGGGGGATACGAGCAGTACTTC.

The chain joins TRBV6-1 to TRBJ2-1; D is possibly TRBD2 (6 bases). Germline CDR1 reads MNHNS; CDR2 reads SASEGT. CDR3 size: 14 residues. V lost 6 bases to trimming and J lost 7 bases, with 16 bases between them. This CDR3 is CASRSSRGLNEQFF. In nucleotides, the CDR3 is TGTGCCAGCAGATCGTCGCGGGGCTTAAATGAGCAGTTCTTC.

The chain couples TRBV28 to TRBJ1-1; TRBD1 matches 9 bases. Germline assignment: CDR1 MDHEN and CDR2 SYDVKM. Germline trimming cut 6 bases from V and 4 bases from J; bases unmatched to any gene: 9. The CDR3 extends over 15 amino acids. The DNA for the CDR3 is TGTGCCAGCAGCCGGGGACAGGGATATTCCACTGAAGCTTTCTTT. Translated: CASSRGQGYSTEAFF.

The rearrangement uses TRBV9 and TRBJ1-1, with D possibly TRBD1 on 6 matching bases. Germline CDR1 SGDLS, CDR2 YYNGEE. Trimming cost V 3 bases and J 2 bases, with 8 bases left between them. There are 13 residues in the CDR3. The CDR3 DNA follows: TGTGCCAGCAGCGAGACAGGTAACACTGAAGCTTTCTTT. Translation: CASSETGNTEAFF.

The genes are TRBV5-1 and TRBJ2-3, with 14 positions matching TRBD2. This CDR3 region has 16 residues. With 4 bases clipped from V and 3 bases from J, the junction kept 4 bases outside the gene matches. Germline assignment: CDR1 SGHRS and CDR2 YFSETQ. The CDR3 here is CASSRGTSGRTDTQYF. For the CDR3, the DNA is TGCGCCAGCAGCCGGGGGACTAGCGGGAGAACAGATACGCAGTATTTT.